This paragraph reports one TCR beta chain. This record comes from a study of cytotoxic CD8 clonotypes in ibrutinib-treated CLL. The protocol was immunoSEQ multiplex PCR, while the TCRdb copy is restricted to in-frame clones and leaves out a portion. The table shows 150,000 to 200,000 clones, with approximately 90% occurring only once. CDR1 is SGHRS and CDR2 is YFSETQ in the germline V gene. Trimming took 4 bases from V and 4 from J; bases not matched to a gene: 5. This CDR3 has 14 amino acids. V and J are TRBV5-1 and TRBJ1-2, with 9 positions matching TRBD1. Sequenced material: PBMCs, taken at disease progression, from a patient treated with ibrutinib. This receptor was taken from a human donor with chronic lymphocytic leukemia. This CDR3 is CASSRDRESYGYTF. DNA of the CDR3: TGCGCCAGCAGCCGGGACAGGGAGTCCTATGGCTACACCTTC.